The 10 T cell receptor beta chains in this list originate from one sample, sequenced in a study of blood T cell repertoires in COVID-19. The data were produced by immunoSEQ multiplex PCR, yet TCRdb's version contains in-frame clones alone and is incomplete. Altogether tens of thousands of clones are present, 85% to 90% being singletons, with the ten largest covering about 22%. Sequenced input: peripheral blood. These receptors all come from a woman aged 50 to 65 with active or convalescent COVID-19.

This rearrangement joins TRBV2 to TRBJ1-2; no clear D. The germline gives CDR1 SNHLY, CDR2 FYNNEI. V dropped 6 bases and J dropped 12 bases, with 14 bases sitting between them. The CDR3 loop spans 11 amino acids. CDR3 protein: CASRSEGVDTF. CDR3 coding DNA: TGTGCCAGCAGGAGCGAGGGTGTGGACACCTTC.

The gene calls are TRBV2 and TRBJ1-2, with D hard to call. The CDR3 is 15 residues long. Trimming took 6 bases from V and 3 from J, leaving 17 bases between them. Germline CDR1 SNHLY, CDR2 FYNNEI. The CDR3 reads CASRTGSFPDYGYTF. The CDR3 nucleotides are TGTGCCAGCAGGACCGGGAGTTTCCCAGACTATGGCTACACCTTC.

V usage is TRBV5-5 and J usage is TRBJ2-5; 12 positions agree with TRBD2. The CDR3 loop spans 16 amino acids. Trimming removed 0 bases from V and 5 bases from J; junction bases left unmatched: 5. Germline lookup yields CDR1 SGHKS and CDR2 YYEKEE (reference sequence). DNA for the CDR3: TGTGCCAGCAGCTTGGGACTAGCGGGAGTGGTGGAGACCCAGTACTTC. Translating it yields CASSLGLAGVVETQYF.

The chain links TRBV4-1 to TRBJ1-1, with TRBD1 as a possible D gene (5 bases). Trimming pared 1 base from V and 5 bases from J, leaving 8 bases between. Per the germline V gene, CDR1 is MGHRA and CDR2 is YSYEKL. The CDR3 contains 13 residues. CDR3 amino acids: CASSQGEGTEAFF. In DNA, the CDR3 is TGCGCCAGCAGCCAAGGGGAGGGGACTGAAGCTTTCTTT.

The rearrangement joins TRBV5-4 to TRBJ2-7, with TRBD1 as a possible D gene (6 bases). CDR1 is SGHNT, CDR2 YYREEE, per germline (reference sequence). The germline V and J ends were trimmed by 5 bases and 2 bases, with 14 bases remaining between them. CDR3 size: 14 residues. For the CDR3, the DNA is TGTGCCAGCAGTTCAGGGGCCAGTACCTACGAGCAGTACTTC. This sequence encodes CASSSGASTYEQYF.

The gene calls are TRBV5-6 and TRBJ2-1; TRBD2 matches 9 bases. This CDR3 region has 15 residues. The ends lost 5 bases at V and 6 bases at J; junction bases unmatched: 9. The V gene's germline CDR1 is SGHDT and CDR2 YYEEEE. This CDR3 is CASRGLAGIINEQFF. DNA for the CDR3: TGTGCCAGCAGAGGGCTAGCGGGGATTATCAATGAGCAGTTCTTC.

This chain uses TRBV2 with TRBJ1-1; TRBD1 is a possible D gene (6 bases). CDR1 is SNHLY and CDR2 is FYNNEI in the germline V gene. The V end lost 7 bases, the J end lost 3 bases, and 21 bases lay between the germline ends. The CDR3 sequence is 16 residues long. The CDR3 coding sequence is TGTGCCAGCATTCTAGATCCATACAGGGATGACACTGAAGCTTTCTTT. Translating gives CASILDPYRDDTEAFF.

The rearrangement links TRBV2 to TRBJ1-1; D uncertain. This CDR3 spans 12 amino acids. Looked up from germline, CDR1 is SNHLY and CDR2 is FYNNEI. V lost 4 bases and J 3 bases, leaving 6 bases between the germline ends. The CDR3 DNA reads as TGTGCCAGCAGTGCCGGGTACACTGAAGCTTTCTTT. This encodes CASSAGYTEAFF.

V usage is TRBV23-1 and J usage is TRBJ2-7, with a tentative D call TRBD1 (5 bases). TRBV23-1 is placed among ORFs of uncertain function. The CDR3 extends over 14 amino acids. Deletions cut 8 bases from V and 3 bases from J, with 17 bases between. For the CDR3, the DNA is TGCGCCAGCGCCCTAGGGGCAGGTAGCTACGAGCAGTACTTC. Protein: CASALGAGSYEQYF.

This chain joins TRBV7-8 and TRBJ2-1, with TRBD2 matching 10 bases. The CDR3 contains 16 residues. Germline-derived CDR1 and CDR2 are SGHVS and FQNEAQ. V lost 4 bases and J lost 6; bases outside the gene matches: 9. The CDR3 nucleotides read TGTGCCAGCAGCTACTCTAGCGGGAGCGTCTTCAATGAGCAGTTCTTC. It codes for CASSYSSGSVFNEQFF.